The clone carrying this T cell receptor beta chain was observed a few times. The CDR3 spans 15 residues. Per germline, CDR1 SGHKS and CDR2 YYEKEE (reference sequence). V lost 0 bases, J lost 5 bases, and 4 bases stayed unmatched. These data originate in a study of T-cell memory formation after mild COVID-19. TCRdb passed the 5' RACE reads through MiXCR, listing each CDR3 protein once. The data hold around 340,000 distinct CDR3 sequences, with around 14% observed a single time. This clonotype was obtained from a young man who had mild COVID-19 (a few samples of this study predate the infection). Cell type and time point are not known. Sequenced sample: PBMCs or a T cell subset sorted from them (not recorded which). The chain recombines TRBV5-5 with TRBJ2-2, with 7 bases fitting TRBD1. The CDR3, as DNA: TGTGCCAGCAGCTTGGAACACAGGGGAACCGGGGAGCTGTTTTTT. The encoded protein is CASSLEHRGTGELFF.